The 24 T cell receptor beta chains below come from one sample, sequenced in a study of T cells in Graves' hyperthyroidism and ophthalmopathy. RNA transcripts yielded amplified TCR beta CDR3 regions. Using the HTBI primer set, a first-round RT-PCR was run on the TCR CDR3. TCRdb re-derived calls from the multiplex PCR reads in MiXCR, one entry per CDR3 protein. The sample includes 600,000 or so distinct CDR3 sequences, around 15% of them seen just once. Sequencing input: blood. The receptors derive from a woman between 50 and 59 years old with Graves' ophthalmopathy.

This clonotype was seen a few times. This rearrangement joins TRBV19 to TRBJ2-1, with 14 nucleotides matching TRBD2. Germline loops: CDR1 LNHDA, CDR2 SQIVND (reference sequence). V was pared by 3 bases and J by 9 bases, with 10 bases of the junction left unmatched. There are 17 residues in the CDR3. The chain's CDR3 is CASSIPGLAGGRGEQFF. The DNA for the CDR3 is TGTGCCAGTAGTATCCCCGGACTAGCGGGAGGACGCGGTGAGCAGTTCTTC.

This clonotype was counted at least ten times. The chain recombines TRBV12-3 or TRBV12-4 with TRBJ1-3, with 8 bases fitting TRBD1. This CDR3 contains 13 residues. V lost 5 bases, J lost 7 bases, and 4 bases stayed unmatched. CDR3 sequence (DNA): TGTGCCAGCAGTCGGACAGGGATGAACACCATATATTTT. Translation: CASSRTGMNTIYF.

This clonotype was seen many times. The chain employs TRBV20-1 and TRBJ2-7, with D perhaps assigned TRBD1 or TRBD2 (5 bases each). Trimming left V 4 bases short and J 5 bases short, with 9 bases between. The CDR3 is 11 amino acids. The germline V gene has CDR1 DFQATT and CDR2 SNEGSKA (reference sequence). The CDR3 spells CSAKGRNEQYF. The CDR3 DNA is TGCAGTGCTAAGGGACGGAACGAGCAGTACTTC.

The rearrangement joins TRBV19 to TRBJ1-3; no clear D. The CDR3 covers 14 residues. V shed 7 bases and J shed 5 bases, with 15 bases lying between them. CDR1 and CDR2 (germline): LNHDA, SQIVND (reference sequence). In DNA form, the CDR3 reads TGTGCCAGTACCCTCCCAGGCGGACGAAACACCATATATTTT. Its protein product is CASTLPGGRNTIYF.

This clonotype was seen ten or more times. The gene calls are TRBV12-3 or TRBV12-4 and TRBJ2-1, with D tentatively TRBD2 (5 bases). This CDR3 contains 15 residues. V gave up 5 bases and J gave up 7 bases, with 18 bases separating them. CDR3 DNA sequence: TGTGCCAGCAGTCAAGGAGCGGTAGTCCAAAATGAGCAGTTCTTC. It codes for CASSQGAVVQNEQFF.

This clonotype has only a few counts. The chain is built from TRBV24-1 and TRBJ2-2; unclear D gene. V was trimmed by 6 bases and J by 5 bases, leaving 9 bases between them. Germline values: CDR1 KGHDR, CDR2 SFDVKD. The CDR3 consists of 13 residues. The CDR3 reads CATSKDQTGELFF. CDR3 in DNA: TGTGCCACCAGTAAGGACCAAACCGGGGAGCTGTTTTTT.

This chain connects TRBV25-1 to TRBJ2-1; the match to TRBD2 covers 10 bases. Germline V gene data show CDR1 as MGHDK and CDR2 as SYGVNS. Trimming cost V 5 bases and J 8 bases; bases outside gene matches: 9. CDR3 length equals 15 residues. This CDR3 reads CASSPLAGSSDEQFF. The CDR3 DNA reads TGTGCCAGCAGTCCACTAGCGGGAAGTAGCGATGAGCAGTTCTTC. Variable domain in full (rest from reference TRBV25-1 and TRBJ2-1): EADIYQTPRYLVIGTGKKITLECSQTMGHDKMYWYQQDPGMELHLIHYSYGVNSTEKGDLSSESTVSRIRTEHFPLTLESARPSHTSQYLCASSPLAGSSDEQFFGPGTRLTVL.

This clonotype has only a few counts. The chain employs TRBV9 and TRBJ1-3; tentatively, D is TRBD1 (6 bases). The CDR3 is 17 residues long. V was clipped by 0 bases and J by 2 bases, with 15 bases between them. Germline CDR1 is SGDLS and CDR2 is YYNGEE. CDR3: CASSVVGTPAAGNTIYF. The CDR3 DNA sequence: TGTGCCAGCAGCGTAGTCGGGACACCTGCGGCTGGAAACACCATATATTTT.

This clonotype was detected ten times or more. The rearrangement uses TRBV20-1 and TRBJ2-7; 12 positions agree with TRBD1. The germline CDR1 and CDR2 sequences are DFQATT and SNEGSKA (reference sequence). The CDR3 length is 15 residues. Germline trimming cut 3 bases from V and 2 bases from J; bases unmatched to any gene: 5. CDR3 region: CSAREGTGGTYEQYF. In DNA, the CDR3 is TGCAGTGCTAGGGAAGGGACAGGGGGCACCTACGAGCAGTACTTC.

This clonotype appeared a few times. The CDR3 region is CSARGRAATGELFF. The CDR3 bases are TGCAGTGCTAGAGGGAGGGCCGCGACCGGGGAGCTGTTTTTT. The chain uses TRBV20-1 and TRBJ2-2; a weak D match, TRBD2 (6 bases). The CDR3 length is 14 residues. Germline V gene lookup returns CDR1 DFQATT and CDR2 SNEGSKA (reference sequence). Trimming took 1 base from V and 5 from J, leaving 11 bases between them.

The chain recombines TRBV7-6 with TRBJ2-3; D is ambiguous. Germline CDR1 is SGHVS and CDR2 is FNYEAQ. Trimming left V 2 bases short and J 6 bases short, with 9 bases between. The CDR3 extends over 13 amino acids. The CDR3 DNA sequence: TGTGCCAGCAGCTTATCCTCGTCGGATACGCAGTATTTT. Protein: CASSLSSSDTQYF.

This clonotype showed up many times. The chain joins TRBV18 to TRBJ1-1, with a tentative D call TRBD1 (5 bases). The germline V and J ends were trimmed by 2 bases and 0 bases, with 10 bases remaining between them. CDR1 is KGHSH and CDR2 is LQKENI in the germline V gene. This CDR3 comprises 15 residues. CDR3 sequence: CASSPTVGVNTEAFF. In DNA, the CDR3 is TGTGCCAGCTCACCAACAGTGGGGGTGAACACTGAAGCTTTCTTT.

This clonotype was observed many times. The rearrangement uses TRBV5-1 and TRBJ2-2; 12 bases are a match to TRBD2. CDR1 is SGHRS and CDR2 is YFSETQ in the germline V gene. Trimming at V came to 4 bases and at J to 7 bases, leaving 11 bases not matched to a gene. CDR3 size: 17 residues. The chain's CDR3 is CASSTLAGGQGGGELFF. As DNA, the CDR3 is TGCGCCAGCAGCACCCTAGCGGGAGGGCAAGGTGGCGGGGAGCTGTTTTTT. Variable domain in full (rest from reference TRBV5-1 and TRBJ2-2): KAGVTQTPRYLIKTRGQQVTLSCSPISGHRSVSWYQQTPGQGLQFLFEYFSETQRNKGNFPGRFSGRQFSNSRSEMNVSTLELGDSALYLCASSTLAGGQGGGELFFGEGSRLTVL.

The sample holds many counts of this clonotype. This chain uses TRBV7-2 with TRBJ2-7; maybe TRBD2 (7 bases). V was pared by 3 bases and J by 0 bases, with 18 bases between. Germline V gene data show CDR1 as SGHTA and CDR2 as FQGNSA. The CDR3 is 17 amino acids. CDR3 sequence (DNA): TGTGCCAGCAGCTTTAGAGGGGGGGGAGGGTTCTCCTACGAGCAGTACTTC. This gives the protein CASSFRGGGGFSYEQYF.

CDR3 in amino acids: CATSDFPGANNEQFF. CDR3 nucleotides: TGTGCCACCAGTGATTTCCCGGGAGCCAACAATGAGCAGTTCTTC. The chain joins TRBV24-1 to TRBJ2-1, with D maybe TRBD2 (6 bases). Trimming removed 1 base from V and 5 bases from J, with 11 bases in between. This CDR3 spans 15 amino acids. CDR1 and CDR2 (germline): KGHDR, SFDVKD.

The genes are TRBV20-1 and TRBJ1-3; tentative D call: TRBD1 (5 bases). The CDR3 sequence is 15 residues long. Germline V gene lookup returns CDR1 DFQATT and CDR2 SNEGSKA (reference sequence). The ends were cut back, 0 bases at V and 1 base at J, with 10 bases in the middle. CDR3 in amino acids: CSARDSGRSGNTIYF. CDR3 nucleotide sequence: TGCAGTGCTAGAGATTCAGGGAGATCTGGAAACACCATATATTTT.

Note on this clonotype: Just one base apart from a much larger clone, this may be a read error. V is TRBV18 and J is TRBJ2-1; TRBD1 is a possible D gene (6 bases). The J call could be wrong; TRBJ2-7 is a better fit for the DNA end. The CDR3 contains 15 residues. Germline loops: CDR1 KGHSH, CDR2 LQKENI. CDR3: CASSLDRSFYNEQYF. Written as DNA, the CDR3 is TGTGCCAGCTCACTGGACAGAAGCTTCTACAATGAGCAGTACTTC.

With regard to this clonotype: One end of the junction does not line up with germline, which may come from a read error. The chain links TRBV29-1 to TRBJ2-3; D is unclear. CDR1 and CDR2 (germline): SQVTM, ANQGSEA. The CDR3 has 12 amino acids. CDR3 residues: CSVLDLTDTQCF. The CDR3 DNA reads as TGCAGCGTTTTGGACCTCACAGATACGCAGTGTTTT.

The V call is TRBV20-1, the J call TRBJ1-3; D is perhaps TRBD1 (5 bases). From germline, CDR1 is DFQATT and CDR2 SNEGSKA (reference sequence). This CDR3 has 14 amino acids. Between the trimmed V and J ends, which lost 5 bases and 0 bases, there was a span of 11 bases. The CDR3 DNA reads TGCAGTGCTCTCGGAGGACACTCTGGAAACACCATATATTTT. Its protein is CSALGGHSGNTIYF.

This chain's CDR3 is CASSVLGTGTTGELFF. The CDR3 DNA reads as TGTGCCAGCAGCGTTCTAGGGACAGGGACCACCGGGGAGCTGTTTTTT. The V call is TRBV9, the J call TRBJ2-2, with TRBD1 matching 9 bases. The CDR3 extends over 16 amino acids. From germline, CDR1 is SGDLS and CDR2 YYNGEE. V shed 2 bases, J shed 4 bases, and the junction held 6 bases outside the gene matches.

This clonotype was detected ten times or more. This chain joins TRBV20-1 and TRBJ2-3, with D perhaps matching TRBD1 (6 bases). Per germline, CDR1 DFQATT and CDR2 SNEGSKA (reference sequence). This CDR3 has 16 residues. V was trimmed by 0 bases and J by 0 bases, leaving 13 bases between them. Here the CDR3 reads CSARDEQGLSTDTQYF. CDR3 bases: TGCAGTGCTAGAGACGAACAGGGTCTGAGCACAGATACGCAGTATTTT.

This chain joins TRBV20-1 and TRBJ2-3, with 10 bases fitting TRBD2. Germline V lookup: CDR1 DFQATT, CDR2 SNEGSKA (reference sequence). The CDR3 is made up of 17 amino acids. V shed 3 bases, J shed 4 bases, and the junction held 13 bases outside the gene matches. CDR3 DNA: TGCAGTGCTAGGGGATGGAACAAGCGGGAGGGGGCAGATACGCAGTATTTT. This sequence encodes CSARGWNKREGADTQYF.

This clonotype was found a few times. The V and J genes are TRBV20-1 and TRBJ2-2; D uncertain. Between the trimmed V and J ends, which lost 7 bases and 0 bases, there was a span of 9 bases. CDR3 length: 13 amino acids. Germline-derived CDR1 and CDR2 are DFQATT and SNEGSKA (reference sequence). The CDR3 reads CSGRPTNTGELFF. The CDR3 region has the DNA TGCAGTGGCCGACCTACGAACACCGGGGAGCTGTTTTTT.

V usage is TRBV20-1 and J usage is TRBJ2-1, with TRBD2 matching over 8 bases. Losses at the gene ends were 1 base for V and 3 bases for J; bases not matched to a gene: 5. Per germline, CDR1 DFQATT and CDR2 SNEGSKA (reference sequence). The CDR3 spans 15 residues. CDR3 sequence (DNA): TGCAGTGCTAGAGTTCCTAGCGGGTTCTACAATGAGCAGTTCTTC. Translating it yields CSARVPSGFYNEQFF.